The T cell receptor beta chain under discussion was sequenced for a study of T-cell reconstitution after alpha-beta-depleted transplantation in children. Unique molecular identifiers tagged the TCRbeta library. TCRdb reprocessed the PCR reads via MiXCR and lists one record per CDR3 protein. In the table there are hundreds of thousands of distinct CDR3 sequences, around a third of which are singletons. V was pared by 7 bases and J by 5 bases, with 14 bases between. From germline, CDR1 is SEHNR and CDR2 FQNEAQ (reference sequence). This CDR3 is built from 14 residues. This clonotype was counted a single time.

The material sequenced was PBMCs from the stem cell graft donor, taken from the stem cell graft. This rearrangement joins TRBV7-9 to TRBJ1-4, with D perhaps matching TRBD1 (5 bases). The clonotype originates from a human donor who donated a stem cell graft to a child with aplastic anemia. CDR3 loop: CASTARAGNEKLFF. The CDR3 DNA follows: TGTGCCAGCACCGCCAGGGCGGGAAATGAAAAACTGTTTTTT.